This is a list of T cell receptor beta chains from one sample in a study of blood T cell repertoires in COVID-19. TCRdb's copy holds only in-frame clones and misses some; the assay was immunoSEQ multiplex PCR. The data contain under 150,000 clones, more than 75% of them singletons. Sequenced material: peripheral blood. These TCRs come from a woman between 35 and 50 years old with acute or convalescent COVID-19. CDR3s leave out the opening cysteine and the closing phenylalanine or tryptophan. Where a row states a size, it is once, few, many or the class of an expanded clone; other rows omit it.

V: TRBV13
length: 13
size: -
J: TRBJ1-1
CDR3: ASSLLGQLNTEAF

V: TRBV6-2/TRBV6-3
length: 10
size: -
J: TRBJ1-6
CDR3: ASSWGGSPLH

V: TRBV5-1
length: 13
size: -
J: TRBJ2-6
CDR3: ASSAGFSGANVLT

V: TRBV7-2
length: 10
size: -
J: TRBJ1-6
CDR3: ASSLFGPALV

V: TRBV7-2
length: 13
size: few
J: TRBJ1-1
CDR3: ASSARSVMNTEAF

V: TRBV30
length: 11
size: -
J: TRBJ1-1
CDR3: AWRKQEFTEAF

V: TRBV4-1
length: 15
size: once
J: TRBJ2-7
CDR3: ASSQPPGTGYTYEQY

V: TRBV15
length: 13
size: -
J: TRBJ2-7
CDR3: ATSTYRGSGYEQY

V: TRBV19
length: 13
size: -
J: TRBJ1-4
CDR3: ASSPEYTLNEKLF

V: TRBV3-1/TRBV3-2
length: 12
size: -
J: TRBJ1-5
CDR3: ASSQDSMHQPQH

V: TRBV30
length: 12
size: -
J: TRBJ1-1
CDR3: AWRGQGREFEAF

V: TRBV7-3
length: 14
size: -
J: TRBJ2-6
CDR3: ASSLTQGSGANVLT

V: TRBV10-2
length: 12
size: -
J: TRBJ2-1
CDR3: ATWTSSSYNEQF

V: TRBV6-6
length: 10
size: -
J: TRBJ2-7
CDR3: ASSPSGVEQY

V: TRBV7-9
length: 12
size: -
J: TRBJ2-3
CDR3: ASSLAGGADTQY

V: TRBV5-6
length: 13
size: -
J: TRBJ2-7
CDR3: ASSFGTGSTYEQY

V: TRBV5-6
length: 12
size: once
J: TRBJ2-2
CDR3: ASSGTSLSGELF

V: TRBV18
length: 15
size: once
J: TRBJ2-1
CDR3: ASSPPTGNAIYNEQF

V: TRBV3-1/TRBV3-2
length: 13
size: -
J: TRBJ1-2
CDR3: ASSQDRGEWTGYT

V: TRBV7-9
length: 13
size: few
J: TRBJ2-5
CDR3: ASRKEGLAQETQY

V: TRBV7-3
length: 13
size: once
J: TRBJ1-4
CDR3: ASSLYGGSNEKLF

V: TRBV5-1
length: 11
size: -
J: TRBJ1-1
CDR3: ASSLDRNTEAF

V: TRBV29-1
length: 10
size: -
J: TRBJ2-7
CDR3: SVDRGPNEQY

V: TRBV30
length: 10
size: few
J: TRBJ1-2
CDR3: AWSGGNYGYT

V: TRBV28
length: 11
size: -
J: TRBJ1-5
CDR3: ASSLFGRQPQH

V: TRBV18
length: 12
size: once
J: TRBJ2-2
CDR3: ASSPLRGTGELF

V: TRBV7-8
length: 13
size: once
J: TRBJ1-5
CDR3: ASSLLQGASQPQH

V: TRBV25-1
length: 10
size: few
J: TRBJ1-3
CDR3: ASSTGWGTIY

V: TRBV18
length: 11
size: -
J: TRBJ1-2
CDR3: ASSPPGQDGYT

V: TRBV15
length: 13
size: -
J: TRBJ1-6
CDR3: ATSRETLGNSPLH